The 28 T cell receptor beta chains below all came from one sample that was sequenced in a study of tumor-infiltrating lymphocytes in primary liver carcinoma (dated by TCRdb to the late 2010s). Without any cell sorting, total RNA and DNA were extracted together from about 20-30 mg of bulk tissue using the AllPrep DNA/RNA mini kit. Instrument on record: Illumina HiSeq 2500. TCRbeta-specific cDNA was reverse-transcribed from 500 ng total RNA using a constant-region primer and ProtoScript II reverse transcriptase. Construction of the TCRbeta libraries relied on three nested rounds of multiplex PCR, following a slightly modified ARM-PCR procedure. Multiplex TRBV1-TRBV30 forward primers and a Cbeta reverse primer were used in the first two PCR rounds, each of which was run for roughly 10 cycles. TCRdb's own reprocessing of the public reads used fastp at Q25 and MiXCR and kept productive beta chains. Each entry merges the rows of one CDR3 protein and shows their most common DNA and genes. This sample comprises some 50,000 distinct CDR3 sequences, over 65% of them detected only once. Less than 35% of the sample lies in the top ten.

The sequencing sample was made of liver tumor tissue from sampling region 5. The cell subset or site label, as the study defines it: tumor region T5, tumor centre. Every receptor here comes from a man aged 40-50 years with primary liver carcinoma and hepatitis B virus infection.

The V and J genes are TRBV6-5 and TRBJ2-1; 9 bases fit TRBD2. Trimming took 9 bases from V and 2 from J; bases not matched to a gene: 20. Germline V CDR1 and CDR2: MNHEY, SVGAGI. This CDR3 region has 19 residues. CDR3 coding DNA: TGTGCCAGTGGTCCCGGGACTAGCAGGAGGGCCGGCGCCTACAATGAGCAGTTCTTC. Amino acids: CASGPGTSRRAGAYNEQFF.

A note on this clonotype: An end of the junction differs from the germline gene, which may be a read error. This sequence joins TRBV11-2 and TRBJ2-3; 7 bases line up with TRBD2. From germline, CDR1 is SGHAT and CDR2 FQNNGV. The CDR3 spans 16 residues. The CDR3, as DNA: TGTGCCAGCAGCCCGCCGGGGGGTAGGGGCACAGATACGCACTATTTT. Translating gives CASSPPGGRGTDTHYF. Full variable domain (remainder filled in from reference TRBV11-2 and TRBJ2-3): EAGVAQSPRYKIIEKRQSVAFWCNPISGHATLYWYQQILGQGPKLLIQFQNNGVVDDSQLPKDRFSAERLKGVDSTLKIQPAKLEDSAVYLCASSPPGGRGTDTHYFGPGTRLTVL.

The J gene is TRBJ2-2, the V gene TRBV7-3; D gene ambiguous. The CDR3 has 15 residues. The V end lost 7 bases, the J end lost 2 bases, and 14 bases lay between the germline ends. Germline CDR1 reads SGHTA; CDR2 reads FQGTGA. The CDR3, as DNA: TGTGCCAGCATCCCCCGGTACGCCAACACCGGGGAGCTGTTTTTT. This sequence encodes CASIPRYANTGELFF.

As regards this clonotype: This clone may be a read error of a much larger clone one base away. The chain couples TRBV6-5 to TRBJ2-2, with D unclear. This CDR3 has 13 amino acids. CDR1 MNHEY and CDR2 SVGAGI come from the germline V gene. Trimming cost V 8 bases and J 3 bases, with 10 bases left between them. The CDR3 protein is CASLRDDTGELFF. CDR3 bases: TGTGCCAGCCTAAGGGATGACACCGGGGAGCTGTTTTTT.

Note on this clonotype: A much larger clone sits a single nucleotide away, making a read error possible. This rearrangement joins TRBV5-5 to TRBJ2-7; possibly TRBD1 for D (6 bases). The CDR3 sequence is 12 residues long. The germline V gene encodes CDR1 SGHKS and CDR2 YYEKEE (reference sequence). Trimming pared 6 bases from V and 0 bases from J, leaving 7 bases between. Here the CDR3 reads CASKGDSYEQYF. CDR3 in DNA: TGTGCCAGCAAGGGGGACTCCTACGAGCAGTACTTC.

This clonotype was found many times. The chain has TRBV7-9 and TRBJ2-3; D is ambiguous. The V end lost 5 bases, the J end lost 3 bases, and 12 bases lay between the germline ends. Germline V CDR1 and CDR2: SEHNR, FQNEAQ (reference sequence). CDR3 length: 14 amino acids. The CDR3 protein is CASSMVQQTDTQYF. CDR3 nucleotide sequence: TGTGCCAGCAGCATGGTACAGCAGACAGATACGCAGTATTTT. Complete variable domain (other parts from reference TRBV7-9 and TRBJ2-3): DTGVSQNPRHKITKRGQNVTFRCDPISEHNRLYWYRQTLGQGPEFLTYFQNEAQLEKSRLLSDRFSAERPKGSFSTLEIQRTEQGDSAMYLCASSMVQQTDTQYFGPGTRLTVL.

Concerning this clonotype itself: Since no conserved phenylalanine or tryptophan closes the CDR3, a read error is the likely cause. The chain recombines TRBV9 with TRBJ2-3; D perhaps matches TRBD2 (6 bases). Germline CDR1 is SGDLS and CDR2 is YYNGEE. This CDR3 is built from 16 residues. V lost 4 bases to trimming and J lost 6 bases, with 21 bases between them. CDR3 sequence reads: CASSPTCGIQHDTQYL. The CDR3 nucleotides read TGTGCCAGCAGCCCGACTTGCGGGATCCAACACGATACGCAGTATTTA.

About this clonotype: It is likely a read error, because the conserved phenylalanine at the end of the CDR3 is missing. This rearrangement joins TRBV29-1 to TRBJ1-2; D possibly corresponds to TRBD1 (5 bases). V was pared by 3 bases and J by 4 bases, with 12 bases between. The CDR3 has 13 residues. Germline V gene data show CDR1 as SQVTM and CDR2 as ANQGSEA. The CDR3 sequence is CSVETVGAYGYTL. The CDR3 DNA is TGCAGCGTTGAGACGGTAGGGGCCTATGGCTACACCCTC.

With regard to this clonotype: The missing conserved phenylalanine or tryptophan at the end of this CDR3 makes a read error likely. No DNA is shown, since the ends of the CDR3 on it are uncertain; the CDR3 is the one TCRdb lists. The CDR3: CASSTSGQGGSYNNQPQHL. The chain joins TRBV21-1 to TRBJ1-5; the table names TRBD1, a call not compared with the DNA. TRBV21-1 is termed a pseudogene. A total of 19 residues make up the CDR3, ends included.

This clonotype was counted once. Because it lacks the conserved phenylalanine or tryptophan at the end, this CDR3 is likely a read error. This chain links TRBV28 with TRBJ1-2, with D maybe TRBD1 (6 bases). V lost 8 bases to trimming and J lost 4 bases, with 14 bases between them. The CDR3 consists of 13 residues. Germline V gene data show CDR1 as MDHEN and CDR2 as SYDVKM. The CDR3 DNA reads as TGTGCCAGCTCGGGGCAGGGGCCCTATGGCTACACCCTC. Amino acid sequence: CASSGQGPYGYTL.

The V call is TRBV29-1, the J call TRBJ1-2, with a weak D call TRBD1 (6 bases). V was clipped by 7 bases and J by 3 bases, with 21 bases between them. The CDR3 length is 15 residues. CDR1 is SQVTM and CDR2 is ANQGSEA in the germline V gene. Written as DNA, the CDR3 is TGCAGCGCCCGGGGCAGGGGAGACCTGGACTATGGCTACACCTTC. This gives the protein CSARGRGDLDYGYTF.

Comment on this clonotype: A read error may account for a junction end that differs from germline. The rearrangement uses TRBV4-1 and TRBJ2-2; the D gene is possibly TRBD2 (6 bases). This CDR3 has 15 amino acids. CDR1 is MGHRA and CDR2 is YSYEKL in the germline V gene. In nucleotides, the CDR3 is TGCGTCAGCAGCCAAGAGGCGGGGAACACCGGGGAGCTATTTTTT. Encoded protein: CVSSQEAGNTGELFF.

This clonotype was recorded a few times. Being one base from a much bigger clone, this may be a read error. The chain carries TRBV7-8 and TRBJ2-3; no firm D call. The CDR3 totals 14 residues. Germline V gene sequence: CDR1 SGHVS, CDR2 FQNEAQ. The CDR3 DNA sequence: TGTGCCAGCAGCGCAATACCAAGCACAGATACGCTGTATTTT. Translation gives CASSAIPSTDTLYF.

Comments on this clonotype: The CDR3 carries no conserved terminal phenylalanine or tryptophan, so it likely arises from a read error. V and J are TRBV11-1 and TRBJ2-7; possible D gene TRBD1, 6 bases. Germline V gives CDR1 SGHAT, CDR2 FQDESV (reference sequence). This CDR3 has 12 amino acids. For the CDR3, the DNA is TGTGCCAGCAGATTAGCTGGGACAAAACAGTACTTA. Protein: CASRLAGTKQYL.

There are many counts of this clonotype. The chain recombines TRBV14 with TRBJ2-1; D is unclear. Germline CDR1 and CDR2: SGHDN and FVKESK. V shed 4 bases and J shed 2 bases, with 12 bases lying between them. The CDR3 runs to 15 residues. As DNA, the CDR3 is TGTGCCAGCAGCCCTATTCCCGGCACCTACAATGAGCAGTTCTTC. Amino acid sequence: CASSPIPGTYNEQFF.

On this clonotype itself: Sequence at one end of the junction differs from germline and may be a read error. V gene TRBV7-9 combines with J gene TRBJ2-7; D might be TRBD2 (7 bases). CDR1 is SEHNR and CDR2 is FQNEAQ in the germline V gene (reference sequence). CDR3 length: 19 residues. The CDR3, as DNA: TGTGCCAGCAGCTTGGCTGTTTCGGCGGGGGCGACGATAGTCTACGAGAAGTACTTC. Translated: CASSLAVSAGATIVYEKYF.

This clonotype came up once. The rearrangement uses TRBV12-3 or TRBV12-4 and TRBJ2-7; 8 nucleotides match TRBD2. Trimming took 5 bases from V and 7 from J; bases not matched to a gene: 13. The CDR3 totals 15 residues. The CDR3 is CASSILGRALEEQYF. Here the CDR3 DNA reads TGTGCCAGCAGTATCCTCGGGAGGGCCTTGGAGGAGCAGTACTTC.

On this clonotype itself: A read error is likely, as this CDR3 ends without the conserved phenylalanine or tryptophan. The chain recombines TRBV5-1 with TRBJ2-7; 8 positions match TRBD2. CDR1 is SGHRS, CDR2 YFSETQ, per germline. This CDR3 has 13 residues. The DNA of the CDR3 is TGCGCCAGCTGCTTCGCGACTAGCGACGAGCAGTACATC. Amino acids: CASCFATSDEQYI.

Ten or more counts support this clonotype. The J gene is TRBJ1-4, the V gene TRBV12-5; TRBD1 is a possible D gene (6 bases). V was clipped by 6 bases and J by 2 bases, with 22 bases between them. Germline CDR1 LGHNT, CDR2 FRNRAP. The CDR3 sequence is 18 residues long. CDR3 DNA: TGTGCTAGTGGCCAACCGGGACACCCGAGGCGGACTAATGAAAAACTGTTTTTT. This codes for CASGQPGHPRRTNEKLFF.

Details on this clonotype: At one boundary the junction diverges from the germline segment, which might be a read error. This chain joins TRBV28 and TRBJ2-7; TRBD2 matches 7 bases. The CDR3 covers 12 residues. Germline CDR1 is MDHEN and CDR2 is SYDVKM. The CDR3, as DNA: TGTACCAGCATATTAGCGGGCTACGAGCAGTACTTC. This codes for CTSILAGYEQYF. The full variable domain, its missing parts supplied by reference TRBV28 and TRBJ2-7, is DVKVTQSSRYLVKRTGEKVFLECVQDMDHENMFWYRQDPGLGLRLIYFSYDVKMKEKGDIPEGYSVSREKKERFSLILESASTNQTSMYLCTSILAGYEQYFGPGTRLTVT.

This clonotype occurred a few times. No conserved phenylalanine or tryptophan is present at the end of the CDR3, so a read error is the likely explanation. The chain uses TRBV14 and TRBJ2-2, with D possibly TRBD2 on 5 matching bases. Germline V gives CDR1 SGHDN, CDR2 FVKESK. Trimming stripped 2 bases from V and 2 bases from J, with 12 bases between. The CDR3 has 16 amino acids. CDR3 nucleotides: TGTGCCAGCAGCCAATCGAGGGCGGCCAACACCGGGGAGCTGTTTCTT. Translating gives CASSQSRAANTGELFL.

As regards this clonotype: The junction shows a germline mismatch at one end, possibly a read error. The J gene is TRBJ1-4, the V gene TRBV6-2 or TRBV6-3; 7 positions match TRBD1. Germline assignment: CDR1 MNHEY and CDR2 SVGEGT. The length of the CDR3 is 15 residues. CDR3 nucleotides: TGTGCCAACAGTTTCGACACCAGGGGGTTTGAAAAACTGTTTTTT. Its protein is CANSFDTRGFEKLFF.

Worth noting for this clonotype: Germline and junction disagree at one end, which may indicate a read error. The chain is built from TRBV6-5 and TRBJ1-5; a weak D match, TRBD1 (5 bases). The V gene's germline CDR1 is MNHEY and CDR2 SVGAGI. This CDR3 region has 15 residues. CDR3: CASSTSKGNNRPQHF. The CDR3 DNA sequence: TGTGCCAGCAGTACGTCAAAGGGGAACAATCGGCCCCAGCATTTT.

Comments on this clonotype: The conserved final phenylalanine or tryptophan is absent from the CDR3, which likely points to a read error. Because the CDR3's place on the DNA is in doubt, the DNA is left out and the CDR3 is given as listed by TCRdb. The chain joins TRBV29-1 to TRBJ2-5; the table's D call TRBD1 went unverified against the DNA. The CDR3 contains 14 residues when both ends are counted. Germline CDR1 and CDR2: SQVTM and ANQGSEA. CDR3: CSVEDSGVGKTQCL.

In regard to this clonotype: A much larger clone is a single base away; this may be a read error. V usage is TRBV19 and J usage is TRBJ2-7; 8 nucleotides line up with TRBD2. The CDR3 length is 14 residues. Per germline, CDR1 LNHDA and CDR2 SQIVND (reference sequence). The CDR3 sequence: CANSIKLADVEQYF. DNA for the CDR3: TGTGCCAATAGTATAAAACTAGCGGACGTCGAGCAGTACTTC.

A note on this clonotype: Germline is not matched at one junction end, which may reflect a read error. This chain connects TRBV12-3 or TRBV12-4 to TRBJ1-5; D is perhaps TRBD1 (5 bases). The CDR3 has 15 residues. The DNA of the CDR3 is TGTGCCAGCAGCTTATGGGACGGTAGCAATCAGTCCCAGCATTTT. Its protein is CASSLWDGSNQSQHF.

Comment on this clonotype: One junction end does not reproduce the germline sequence, and a read error may be involved. V and J are TRBV6-5 and TRBJ2-2; maybe TRBD2 (5 bases). The V gene's germline CDR1 is MNHEY and CDR2 SVGAGI. The CDR3 spans 15 residues. The CDR3 here is CASQNRRRRSGEPFF. In DNA form, the CDR3 reads TGTGCCAGCCAAAATCGACGTAGGCGGTCCGGGGAGCCGTTTTTT.

J is TRBJ2-7 and V is TRBV28; D is undetermined. V was trimmed by 10 bases and J by 7 bases, leaving 14 bases between them. Germline lookup yields CDR1 MDHEN and CDR2 SYDVKM. This CDR3 has 11 amino acids. CDR3 loop: CAISNSHEQYF. CDR3 nucleotides: TGTGCCATCAGCAATTCCCATGAGCAGTACTTC.